This TCR beta chain came from a study of cytomegalovirus exposure and HLA in healthy donors. This CDR3 contains 13 residues. Germline V gene data show CDR1 as MNHEY and CDR2 as SVGAGI. Trimming left V 5 bases short and J 3 bases short, with 8 bases between. 13 Jbeta primers and 60 Vbeta primers were used for the PCR. This table comes from immunoSEQ multiplex PCR, and its TCRdb copy is limited to in-frame clones, with some not included. The top ten clones hold approximately 2.6% of a sample with over 150,000 clones, roughly 79% of them seen once. The sequencing sample was made of PBMCs. The gene calls are TRBV6-5 and TRBJ1-5; D gene unclear. The sequence came from a man aged 18 to 35 in good health and CMV-seronegative. The CDR3 spells CASSLQHNQPQHF. The CDR3 DNA reads as TGTGCCAGCAGTCTACAGCACAATCAGCCCCAGCATTTT.